The present TCR beta chain was sequenced within a study of blood T cell repertoires in COVID-19. Study at large: Acute and convalescent COVID-19 specimens originated in the United States, Italy and Spain. In each case, the material was cDNA or gDNA derived from T cells, B-cell-depleted T cells, or PBMCs.

A single count supports this clone. Original processing notes: How many nucleated cells were present was estimated from reference gene primer amplification. Measured with immunoSEQ multiplex PCR; TCRdb has only the in-frame clones, and not every one. Clone size and V and J calls were adopted from that table, with D and trimming inferred from the DNA. The sample yields under 250,000 clones, approximately 80% seen once. This CDR3 is 14 amino acids long. CDR1 SGHAT and CDR2 FQNNGV come from the germline V gene. Trimming pared 1 base from V and 4 bases from J, leaving 10 bases between. This TCR derives from a woman in her sixties or seventies with acute or convalescent COVID-19. Material: peripheral blood. V gene TRBV11-2 combines with J gene TRBJ1-1; D may be TRBD1 (6 bases). CDR3 sequence reads: CASSLAGARTEAFF. The CDR3 DNA reads TGTGCCAGCAGCTTAGCAGGGGCCCGCACTGAAGCTTTCTTT.